The clone carrying this T cell receptor beta chain was observed a handful of times. As yet, its antigen is unknown. This may come from a read error, since a much larger clone is one base off. The record originates from a study of blood T cells in healthy people across ages. Study findings and constraints: It was the long-lived donors that had more naive CD4+ cells and higher diversity than aged donors.

Isolation per sample recovered at least 7 million PBMCs. RNA extraction gave at least 5 micrograms of total RNA per sample. Then a second PCR, running roughly 7 to 11 cycles, was carried out with a sample-barcoded 5' primer and a J-beta primer mix. A template-switch adaptor with 12 random nucleotides tagged each cDNA molecule. Using its own MiXCR run on the 5' RACE reads, TCRdb lists one record per CDR3 protein. Of more than 1.4 million distinct CDR3 sequences listed, approximately 42% were seen once; the top ten hold less than 8%. Sequenced sample: blood. The receptor comes from a woman aged 18-29 years in good health.

CDR3 region: CASKRVSVGSNEQYF. The CDR3 DNA reads TGTGCCAGCAAGCGGGTGAGCGTAGGATCCAATGAGCAGTACTTC. V is TRBV2 and J is TRBJ2-5; tentatively, D is TRBD2 (6 bases). The V gene lost 7 bases and the J gene lost 11 bases, with 26 bases spanning the gap. Germline V gives CDR1 SNHLY, CDR2 FYNNEI. The CDR3 sequence is 15 residues long.